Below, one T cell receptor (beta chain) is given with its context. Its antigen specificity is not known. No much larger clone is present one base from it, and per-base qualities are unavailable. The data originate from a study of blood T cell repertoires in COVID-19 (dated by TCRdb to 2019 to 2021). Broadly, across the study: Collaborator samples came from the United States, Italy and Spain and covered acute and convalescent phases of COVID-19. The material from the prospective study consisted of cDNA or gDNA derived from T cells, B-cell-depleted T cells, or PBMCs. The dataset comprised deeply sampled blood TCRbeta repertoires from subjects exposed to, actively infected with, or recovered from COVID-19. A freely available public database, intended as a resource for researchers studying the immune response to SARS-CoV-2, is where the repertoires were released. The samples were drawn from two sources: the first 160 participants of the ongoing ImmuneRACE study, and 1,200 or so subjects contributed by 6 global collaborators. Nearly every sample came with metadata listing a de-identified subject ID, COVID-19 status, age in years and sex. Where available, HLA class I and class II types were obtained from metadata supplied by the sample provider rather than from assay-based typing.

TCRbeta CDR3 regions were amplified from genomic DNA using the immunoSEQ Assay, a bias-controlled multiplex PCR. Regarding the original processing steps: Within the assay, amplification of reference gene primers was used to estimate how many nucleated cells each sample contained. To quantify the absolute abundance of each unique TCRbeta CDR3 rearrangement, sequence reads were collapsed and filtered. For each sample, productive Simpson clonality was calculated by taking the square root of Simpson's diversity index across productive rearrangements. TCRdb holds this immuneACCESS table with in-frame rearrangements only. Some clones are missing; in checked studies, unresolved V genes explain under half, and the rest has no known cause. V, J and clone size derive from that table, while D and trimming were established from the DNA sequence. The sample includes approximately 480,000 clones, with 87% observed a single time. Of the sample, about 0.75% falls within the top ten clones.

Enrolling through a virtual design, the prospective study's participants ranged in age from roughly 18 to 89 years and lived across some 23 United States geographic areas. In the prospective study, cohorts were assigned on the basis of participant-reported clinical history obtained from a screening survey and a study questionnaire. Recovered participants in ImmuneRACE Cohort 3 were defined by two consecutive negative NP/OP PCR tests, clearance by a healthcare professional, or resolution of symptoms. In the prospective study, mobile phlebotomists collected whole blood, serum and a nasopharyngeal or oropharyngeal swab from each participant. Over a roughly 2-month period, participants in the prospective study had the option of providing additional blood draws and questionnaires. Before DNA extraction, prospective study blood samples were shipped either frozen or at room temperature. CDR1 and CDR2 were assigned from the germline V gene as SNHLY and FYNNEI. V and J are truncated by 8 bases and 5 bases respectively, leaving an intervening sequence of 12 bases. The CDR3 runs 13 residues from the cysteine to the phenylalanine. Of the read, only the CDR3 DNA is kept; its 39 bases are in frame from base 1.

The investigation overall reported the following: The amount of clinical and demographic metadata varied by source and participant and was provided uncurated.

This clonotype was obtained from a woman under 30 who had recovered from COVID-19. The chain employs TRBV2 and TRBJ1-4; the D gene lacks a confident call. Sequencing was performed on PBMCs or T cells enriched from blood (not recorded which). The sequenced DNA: TGTGCCAGCTCTGAAAGAGGGAATGAAAAACTGTTTTTT. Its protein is CASSERGNEKLFF.